Detailed here is one T cell receptor beta chain. What it binds is not known. Germline CDR1 reads MRHNA; CDR2 reads SNTAGT. The V and J ends lost 0 bases and 5 bases, in that order; junction bases with no gene match: 7. CDR3 length: 16 amino acids. The sample comes from a study of shared clonotypes between healthy human individuals. Study outcomes and limitations: Apart from blood, nothing was sampled; tissue repertoires likely differ. Clonotype sharing among donors was thought likely to change with sequencing depth.

Deep was the level at which the assay was run. Assay: immunoSEQ multiplex PCR; the TCRdb copy retains only in-frame clones and omits some. This table has some 530,000 clones, 60% to 80% appearing once. Healthy HIV-negative adults without recent acute infections or vaccinations served as donors. The sequenced material came from PBMCs. The chain uses TRBV6-4 and TRBJ1-2; 9 bases line up with TRBD1. The clonotype comes from a woman aged 35 to 49 in good health. Some clones in this sample may be carry-over from other donors' samples. The CDR3 here is CASSDSWDREGYGYTF. The CDR3 DNA is TGTGCCAGCAGTGACTCTTGGGACAGGGAAGGGTATGGCTACACCTTC.